The rows below give T cell receptor beta chains drawn from one sample of a study of shared clonotypes between healthy human individuals. The data were produced by immunoSEQ multiplex PCR, yet TCRdb's version contains in-frame clones alone and is incomplete. The sample lists about 1 million clones, about 76% occurring once. Sequences were obtained from memory CD4+ T cells sorted from blood. These receptors all come from a man in his late teens or twenties in good health. The CDR3 runs from the conserved cysteine through the conserved F or W. D genes are given only for firm matches. Not all rows give a size; the values are once, few, many and, for expanded clones, a class.

abundance	d_gene	v_gene	j_gene	CDR3nt	CDR3aa
NA	NA	TRBV5-1	TRBJ2-7	TGCGCCAGCAGCCTTCAACAGGGAGGAGCTTACGAGCAGTACTTC	CASSLQQGGAYEQYF
NA	TRBD2	TRBV7-2	TRBJ2-7	TGTGCCAGCAGCTTAGTGCCGGGAGGGCTGACCTACGAGCAGTACTTC	CASSLVPGGLTYEQYF
NA	TRBD1	TRBV10-3	TRBJ1-5	TGTGCCATCAGTGGAGGGACAGGGACGCAGCCCCAGCATTTT	CAISGGTGTQPQHF
NA	NA	TRBV9	TRBJ2-1	TGTGCCAGCAGCGAGCAGGAGAGCTCCTACAATGAGCAGTTCTTC	CASSEQESSYNEQFF
NA	NA	TRBV6-5	TRBJ2-6	TGTGCCAGCACACTTGGCGGGGCCAACGTCCTGACTTTC	CASTLGGANVLTF
NA	NA	TRBV5-6	TRBJ2-7	TGTGCCAGCAGCTTCCCAGCATCCTACGAGCAGTACTTC	CASSFPASYEQYF
NA	NA	TRBV9	TRBJ2-1	TGTGCCAGCAGCGTAGGGAACGCTGCCTACAATGAGCAGTTCTTC	CASSVGNAAYNEQFF
NA	NA	TRBV28	TRBJ2-1	TGTGCCAGCCTTGGGGGGAATGAGCAGTTCTTC	CASLGGNEQFF
NA	TRBD1	TRBV7-9	TRBJ2-5	TGTGCCAGCAGCTTTTCAACAGGGGGTTTTTTCCAAGAGACCCAGTACTTC	CASSFSTGGFFQETQYF
NA	NA	TRBV30	TRBJ2-5	TGTGCCTGGAGCCCGGGACTGCAAGAGACCCAGTACTTC	CAWSPGLQETQYF
NA	NA	TRBV30	TRBJ1-2	TGTGCCTGGAGCCTGGGCCAGGGCTATGGCTACACCTTC	CAWSLGQGYGYTF
few	TRBD2	TRBV5-1	TRBJ2-1	TGCGCCAGCAGCCTCCTTAGCGGGAGGGACAATGAGCAGTTCTTC	CASSLLSGRDNEQFF
NA	NA	TRBV6-6	TRBJ1-2	TGTGCCAGCAGTAGGACCGAAAACTATGGCTACACCTTC	CASSRTENYGYTF
NA	NA	TRBV7-9	TRBJ2-7	TGTGCCAGCAGCCGAACGGCGGCGGGCGGCGAGCAGTACTTC	CASSRTAAGGEQYF
NA	NA	TRBV11-3	TRBJ1-3	TGTGCCAGCAGCACCGGGTCTGGAAACACCATATATTTT	CASSTGSGNTIYF
NA	TRBD2	TRBV6-5	TRBJ2-7	TGTGCCAGCAGTTCGGGGGGGGAGTACTACGAGCAGTACTTC	CASSSGGEYYEQYF
NA	NA	TRBV5-6	TRBJ1-2	TGTGCCAGCAGCTTAGTTAAATCGGGGGCCTATGGCTACACCTTC	CASSLVKSGAYGYTF
NA	TRBD2	TRBV30	TRBJ2-3	TGTGCTTCGGTGGGACTAGCGGTGAATACGCAGTATTTT	CASVGLAVNTQYF
few	NA	TRBV10-2	TRBJ2-1	TGCGCCAGCAGTGACGCCGGACCCTACAATGAGCAGTTCTTC	CASSDAGPYNEQFF
NA	NA	TRBV14	TRBJ2-7	TGTGCCAGCAGCCAAGGCAGCCCCTCCTACGAGCAGTACTTC	CASSQGSPSYEQYF
few	TRBD1	TRBV6-1	TRBJ1-4	TGTGCCAGCAATACAGGGGAGCGCGAAAAACTGTTTTTT	CASNTGEREKLFF
NA	TRBD2	TRBV7-2	TRBJ2-3	TGTGCCAGCAGCTTGACTAGCGGGATTTCAGATACGCAGTATTTT	CASSLTSGISDTQYF
NA	TRBD1	TRBV6-1	TRBJ1-3	TGTGCCAGCAGTGCCAGACAGGGGAACTCTGGAAACACCATATATTTT	CASSARQGNSGNTIYF
few	NA	TRBV11-3	TRBJ2-2	TGTGCCAGCAGCTTAGAACAGGCAACCGGGGAGCTGTTTTTT	CASSLEQATGELFF
NA	TRBD1	TRBV5-5	TRBJ1-1	TGTGCCAGCAGCCTCCGGGACAGAGCAAACACTGAAGCTTTCTTT	CASSLRDRANTEAFF
NA	TRBD1	TRBV18	TRBJ2-3	TGTGCCAGCTCACCTCAGACAGGGTCCGCAGATACGCAGTATTTT	CASSPQTGSADTQYF
NA	NA	TRBV25-1	TRBJ2-7	TGTGCCAGCAGTGACCGGGTTTCCTACGAGCAGTACTTC	CASSDRVSYEQYF
NA	NA	TRBV15	TRBJ1-1	TGTGCCACCAGGTGGCAGATTGACACTGAAGCTTTCTTT	CATRWQIDTEAFF
NA	NA	TRBV7-8	TRBJ1-1	TGTGCCAGCAGCTTGGGGGTCGGGAACACTGAAGCTTTCTTT	CASSLGVGNTEAFF
NA	TRBD1	TRBV6-1	TRBJ1-5	TGTGCCAGCAGTGATCTTACAGGGGGCTGGGGTCAGCCCCAGCATTTT	CASSDLTGGWGQPQHF
once	TRBD1	TRBV23-1	TRBJ2-6	TGCGCCAGCAGTCGGACAGGGGGCACCTCTGGGGCCAACGTCCTGACTTTC	CASSRTGGTSGANVLTF
NA	NA	TRBV5-1	TRBJ2-5	TGCGCCAGCAGCTTGTCGGGGGTTGATGGGACCCAGTACTTC	CASSLSGVDGTQYF
NA	NA	TRBV11-2	TRBJ2-4	TGTGCCAGCAGCTTAGGACAGCTTTTAGAATTAGCCAAAAACATTCAGTACTTC	CASSLGQLLELAKNIQYF
NA	NA	TRBV6-1	TRBJ2-7	TGTGCCAGCAGTTATCACTACGAGCAGTACTTC	CASSYHYEQYF
NA	NA	TRBV20-1	TRBJ2-1	TGCAGTGCGGTGACCAGCAATGAGCAGTTCTTC	CSAVTSNEQFF
NA	TRBD2	TRBV30	TRBJ2-3	TGTGCCTGGATTTGGACTAGCGGGAGGTTGACAGATACGCAGTATTTT	CAWIWTSGRLTDTQYF
NA	NA	TRBV5-1	TRBJ2-1	TGCGCCAGCAGCTTGGACAGGGGACTCTCCTACAATGAGCAGTTCTTC	CASSLDRGLSYNEQFF
once	NA	TRBV5-5	TRBJ2-2	TGTGCCAGCAGCTTCGGGGACGGTCCCGGGGAGCTGTTTTTT	CASSFGDGPGELFF
NA	NA	TRBV18	TRBJ2-2	TGTGCCAGCTCCCCGGACAAAACCGGGGAGCTGTTTTTT	CASSPDKTGELFF
few	NA	TRBV14	TRBJ2-3	TGTGCCAGCAGCCAGCCAGGGATAACCGGGGCAGATACGCAGTATTTT	CASSQPGITGADTQYF
NA	TRBD1	TRBV30	TRBJ2-7	TGTGCCTGGAGCCTCGGGACAGGGATCTACGAGCAGTACTTC	CAWSLGTGIYEQYF
few	NA	TRBV7-8	TRBJ2-3	TGTGCCAGCAGCTTGGAGGGGAGGACAGATACGCAGTATTTT	CASSLEGRTDTQYF
few	NA	TRBV2	TRBJ1-1	TGTGCCAGCAGTGAAAGTCCCTCCTTTAACACTGAAGCTTTCTTT	CASSESPSFNTEAFF
NA	NA	TRBV6-5	TRBJ1-1	TGTGCCAGCAGTTACTCGCGGAGGACTGAAGCTTTCTTT	CASSYSRRTEAFF